This T cell receptor (beta chain) was documented in a study of regulatory T cells in long-lasting Graves disease. This clonotype has at least ten counts. What it binds is not known. With 5 bases removed from V and 1 base from J, the gap between germline ends came to 11 bases. Germline values: CDR1 SNHLY, CDR2 FYNNEI. This CDR3 has 14 residues. Study-wide results and caveats: Whereas about a thousand public clonotypes were shared by new patients, persistent patients shared more, at a few thousand.

Relying on iRepertoire HTBI primers and Arm-PCR of CDR3 regions, the team built TCR beta libraries. TCRdb redid the calling of the multiplex PCR reads with MiXCR, one entry per CDR3 protein. Seen here are approximately 380,000 distinct CDR3 sequences, roughly 20% observed once, and the top ten hold less than 25%. Time point given: persistent/refractory GD, antithyroid drugs over 5 years with positive TRAb. The TCR library was made from RNA that had been extracted from PBMCs in TRIzol. This chain links TRBV2 with TRBJ1-1; no reliable D call. Sequenced here: peripheral blood mononuclear cells (PBMCs), sampled when the disease was refractory, from a patient treated with antithyroid drugs. This clonotype originated in a female donor with Graves disease. DNA for the CDR3: TGTGCCAGCAGTCGCGACCTGGGGAACACTGAAGCTTTCTTT. Protein sequence: CASSRDLGNTEAFF.